These 16 T cell receptor beta chains share one sample of origin, sequenced in a study of T-cell reconstitution after alpha-beta-depleted transplantation in children. The authors prepared the TCRbeta library with unique molecular identifiers. TCRdb fed the PCR reads into MiXCR, producing one record per CDR3 protein. The sample consists of some 440,000 distinct CDR3 sequences, roughly 15% of them appearing once. Here the sequenced sample was PBMCs, mostly from graft donor cells, taken 360 days after TCRalphabeta/CD19-depleted stem cell transplant. These receptor sequences come from a boy under three years old who had a stem cell transplant for Wiskott-Aldrich syndrome, so the T cells may come from the graft donor.

Notes on this clonotype: Relative to the germline gene, one junction end is altered; a read error may explain this. The chain has TRBV28 and TRBJ2-3; D uncertain. CDR3 length: 13 amino acids. Germline CDR1 reads MDHEN; CDR2 reads SYDVKM. The CDR3: CASRVENTDTLYF. In nucleotides, the CDR3 is TGTGCCAGCAGGGTGGAGAACACAGATACGCTGTATTTT.

CDR3: CASSRGQGRQETQYF. CDR3 DNA: TGTGCCAGCAGTCGTGGACAGGGGAGGCAAGAGACCCAGTACTTC. The chain joins TRBV7-6 to TRBJ2-5; 9 bases are shared with TRBD1. Germline CDR1 SGHVS, CDR2 FNYEAQ. V was clipped by 6 bases and J by 2 bases; unmatched bases: 7. This CDR3 region has 15 residues.

This clonotype was observed a handful of times. The rearrangement uses TRBV29-1 and TRBJ2-3; D might be TRBD1 (5 bases). CDR3 length: 13 residues. Trimming took off 3 bases at V and 1 base at J, with 8 bases between the two ends. Germline V CDR1 and CDR2: SQVTM, ANQGSEA. CDR3 in DNA: TGCAGCGTTGATGTGACAGGCACAGATACGCAGTATTTT. Translation gives CSVDVTGTDTQYF.

For the CDR3, the DNA is TGCAGTGCTAGAGGGAGACAGGGCCCCTCCTACGAGCAGTACTTC. This codes for CSARGRQGPSYEQYF. This sequence joins TRBV20-1 and TRBJ2-7, with 7 bases identical to TRBD1. The CDR3 contains 15 residues. Germline V gives CDR1 DFQATT, CDR2 SNEGSKA (reference sequence). J lost 0 bases, V lost 1 base, and 6 bases had no gene match.

In this sample, this clonotype turned up a few times. This sequence joins TRBV29-1 and TRBJ2-5; D perhaps matches TRBD2 (6 bases). CDR1 and CDR2 from the germline V gene are SQVTM and ANQGSEA. This CDR3 is built from 16 residues. Deletions cut 1 base from V and 7 bases from J, with 22 bases between. DNA of the CDR3: TGCAGCGTTGAAGCCTCACCGGGACTGTCTACTGGGACCCAGTACTTC. Translation: CSVEASPGLSTGTQYF. Filled out from reference TRBV29-1 and TRBJ2-5, the complete variable domain reads SAVISQKPSRDICQRGTSLTIQCQVDSQVTMMFWYRQQPGQSLTLIATANQGSEATYESGFVIDKFPISRPNLTFSTLTVSNMSPEDSSIYLCSVEASPGLSTGTQYFGPGTRLLVL.

The V gene is TRBV7-8, the J gene TRBJ2-7; D not resolved. The germline V gene has CDR1 SGHVS and CDR2 FQNEAQ. The CDR3 totals 14 residues. Between the trimmed V and J ends, which lost 10 bases and 3 bases, there was a span of 19 bases. CDR3 residues: CATLELGVGYEQYF. The CDR3 DNA reads TGTGCCACCCTCGAACTCGGTGTGGGCTACGAGCAGTACTTC.

V gene TRBV18 combines with J gene TRBJ1-5; no clear D gene. The germline gives CDR1 KGHSH, CDR2 LQKENI. This CDR3 has 14 amino acids. Trimming left V 3 bases short and J 4 bases short, with 10 bases between. The CDR3 nucleotides read TGTGCCAGCTCACCCTACAGCGAAAATCAGCCCCAGCATTTT. Residues: CASSPYSENQPQHF.

There are a few counts of this clonotype. The rearrangement links TRBV11-2 to TRBJ2-6, with no clear D. The V end was cut by 1 base, the J end by 0 bases, with 10 bases between. This CDR3 has 17 amino acids. In germline, CDR1 is SGHAT, CDR2 FQNNGV. CDR3 DNA: TGTGCCAGCAGCTTAGGGGGTCCTGTCTCTGGGGCCAACGTCCTGACTTTC. Translated: CASSLGGPVSGANVLTF.

J is TRBJ2-2 and V is TRBV5-1; 7 nucleotides align to TRBD2. CDR3 length: 15 residues. V dropped 4 bases and J dropped 6; count of bases not matched to a gene: 9. Germline loops: CDR1 SGHRS, CDR2 YFSETQ. The DNA of the CDR3 is TGCGCCAGCAGCCTCGGACTAGATGGTGCCGGGGAGCTGTTTTTT. Residues: CASSLGLDGAGELFF.

The CDR3 is CASSPTGTIGSGGEQFF. The CDR3, as DNA: TGCGCCAGCAGCCCCACCGGGACAATTGGGTCGGGGGGTGAGCAGTTCTTC. This chain uses TRBV5-1 with TRBJ2-1; tentatively, D is TRBD2 (7 bases). Trimming cost V 4 bases and J 9 bases, with 26 bases left between them. Germline assignment: CDR1 SGHRS and CDR2 YFSETQ. CDR3 length: 17 amino acids.

V and J are TRBV29-1 and TRBJ1-3, with D uncertain. This CDR3 contains 12 residues. Germline assignment: CDR1 SQVTM and CDR2 ANQGSEA. V was shortened by 7 bases and J by 0 bases, with 7 bases between the two germline ends. The CDR3 region has the DNA TGCAGCGCTAGTTACTCTGGAAACACCATATATTTT. It codes for CSASYSGNTIYF.

This sequence joins TRBV5-1 and TRBJ2-3, with 12 positions matching TRBD2. This CDR3 contains 16 residues. Germline V lookup: CDR1 SGHRS, CDR2 YFSETQ. Losses at the gene ends were 3 bases for V and 2 bases for J; bases not matched to a gene: 4. The CDR3, as DNA: TGCGCCAGCAGCTCTGGACTAGCGGGGCCCACAGATACGCAGTATTTT. This encodes CASSSGLAGPTDTQYF. Complete variable domain (other parts from reference TRBV5-1 and TRBJ2-3): KAGVTQTPRYLIKTRGQQVTLSCSPISGHRSVSWYQQTPGQGLQFLFEYFSETQRNKGNFPGRFSGRQFSNSRSEMNVSTLELGDSALYLCASSSGLAGPTDTQYFGPGTRLTVL.

This clonotype was observed a handful of times. This chain joins TRBV7-9 and TRBJ2-7, with 9 bases matching TRBD1. Germline V CDR1 and CDR2: SEHNR, FQNEAQ (reference sequence). The CDR3 length is 14 residues. The V gene end was trimmed by 7 bases and the J gene end by 1 base; junction bases not matched to a gene: 5. The chain's CDR3 is CASKRGQGSYEQYF. For the CDR3, the DNA is TGTGCCAGCAAGAGAGGACAGGGGTCCTACGAGCAGTACTTC.

This clonotype occurred a few times. This chain uses TRBV7-8 with TRBJ2-7, with 12 nucleotides matching TRBD1. CDR3 length: 15 amino acids. The germline CDR1 and CDR2 sequences are SGHVS and FQNEAQ. V shed 5 bases and J 6 bases; nucleotides not matched to a gene: 8. The CDR3 here is CASSVGGTGGSEQYF. The CDR3 nucleotides are TGTGCCAGCAGCGTAGGAGGGACAGGGGGCTCCGAGCAGTACTTC.

This clonotype was counted only a few times. The chain recombines TRBV20-1 with TRBJ2-7; TRBD2 agrees at 11 bases. This CDR3 contains 14 residues. Germline CDR1 and CDR2: DFQATT and SNEGSKA (reference sequence). The V segment lost 2 bases and the J segment 1 base; nucleotides outside the gene matches: 1. The CDR3: CSARRLAGSYEQYF. The DNA of the CDR3 is TGCAGTGCTAGAAGACTAGCGGGGTCCTACGAGCAGTACTTC.

Only a few counts were recorded for this clonotype. The rearrangement links TRBV6-6 to TRBJ1-1; D ambiguous. This CDR3 is 13 amino acids long. Germline V gives CDR1 MNHNY, CDR2 SVGAGI (reference sequence). The V gene lost 0 bases and the J gene lost 4 bases, with 6 bases spanning the gap. In DNA, the CDR3 is TGTGCCAGCAGTTACTCGAGTAGCACTGAAGCTTTCTTT. Encoded protein: CASSYSSSTEAFF.